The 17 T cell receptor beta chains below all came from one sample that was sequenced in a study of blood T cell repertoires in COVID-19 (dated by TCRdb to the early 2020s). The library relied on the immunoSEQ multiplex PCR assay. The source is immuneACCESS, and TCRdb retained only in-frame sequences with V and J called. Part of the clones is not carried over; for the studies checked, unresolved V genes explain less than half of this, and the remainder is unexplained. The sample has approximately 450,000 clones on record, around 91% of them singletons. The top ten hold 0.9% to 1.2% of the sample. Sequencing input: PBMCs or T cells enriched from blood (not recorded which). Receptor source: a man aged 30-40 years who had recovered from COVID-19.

DNA for the CDR3: TGTGCTAGTGGTCACAGCGGGAGTGAGACCCAGTACTTC. This codes for CASGHSGSETQYF. V is TRBV12-5 and J is TRBJ2-5, with TRBD2 matching over 8 bases. Unmatched junction bases numbered 4, after V lost 5 bases and J lost 5 bases. CDR3 size: 13 residues. In germline, CDR1 is LGHNT, CDR2 FRNRAP.

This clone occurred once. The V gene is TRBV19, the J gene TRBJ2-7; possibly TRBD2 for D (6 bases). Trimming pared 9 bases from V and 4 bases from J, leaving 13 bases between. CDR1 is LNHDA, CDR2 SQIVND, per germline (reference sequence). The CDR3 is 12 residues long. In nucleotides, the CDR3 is TGTGCCAGCCCGGGGGTCGGTTACGAGCAGTACTTC. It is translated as CASPGVGYEQYF.

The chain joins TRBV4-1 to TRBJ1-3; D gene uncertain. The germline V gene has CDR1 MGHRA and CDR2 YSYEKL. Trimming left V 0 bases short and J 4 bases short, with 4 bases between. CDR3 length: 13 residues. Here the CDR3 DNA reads TGCGCCAGCAGCCAAGAACAGGGAAACACCATATATTTT. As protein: CASSQEQGNTIYF.

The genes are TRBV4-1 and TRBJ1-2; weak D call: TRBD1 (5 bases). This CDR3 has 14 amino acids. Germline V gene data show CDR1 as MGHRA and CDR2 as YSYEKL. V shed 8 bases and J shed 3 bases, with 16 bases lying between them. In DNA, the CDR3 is TGCGCCAGCGGGGTTACAGGTTTGGACTATGGCTACACCTTC. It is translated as CASGVTGLDYGYTF.

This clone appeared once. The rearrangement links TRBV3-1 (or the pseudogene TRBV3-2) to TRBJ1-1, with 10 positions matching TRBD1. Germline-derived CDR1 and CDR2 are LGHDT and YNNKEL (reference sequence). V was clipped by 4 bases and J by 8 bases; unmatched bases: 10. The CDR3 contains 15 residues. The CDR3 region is CASSPALTGGEEAFF. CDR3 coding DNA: TGTGCCAGCAGCCCGGCATTGACAGGGGGCGAAGAAGCTTTCTTT.

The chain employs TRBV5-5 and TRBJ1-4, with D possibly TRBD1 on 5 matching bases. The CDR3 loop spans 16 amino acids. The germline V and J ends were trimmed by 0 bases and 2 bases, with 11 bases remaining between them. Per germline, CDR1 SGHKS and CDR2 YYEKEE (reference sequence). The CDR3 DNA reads TGTGCCAGCAGCTTGGTAAGGGGCGCCACTAATGAAAAACTGTTTTTT. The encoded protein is CASSLVRGATNEKLFF. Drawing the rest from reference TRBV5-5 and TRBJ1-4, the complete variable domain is DAGVTQSPTHLIKTRGQQVTLRCSPISGHKSVSWYQQVLGQGPQFIFQYYEKEERGRGNFPDRFSARQFPNYSSELNVNALLLGDSALYLCASSLVRGATNEKLFFGSGTQLSVL.

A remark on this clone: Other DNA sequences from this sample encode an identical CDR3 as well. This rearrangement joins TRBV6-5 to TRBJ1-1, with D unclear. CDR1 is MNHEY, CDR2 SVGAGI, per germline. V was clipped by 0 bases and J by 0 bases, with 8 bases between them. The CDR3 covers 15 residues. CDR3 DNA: TGTGCCAGCAGTTACTCGCGAGGGCTGAACACTGAAGCTTTCTTT. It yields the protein CASSYSRGLNTEAFF.

This CDR3 reads CASSLASGRASGELFF. CDR3 DNA sequence: TGTGCCAGCAGCTTAGCCAGCGGGAGGGCTTCCGGGGAGCTGTTTTTT. The genes are TRBV11-2 and TRBJ2-2, with 10 bases that match TRBD2. V was pared by 1 base and J by 6 bases, with 5 bases of the junction left unmatched. CDR3 length equals 16 residues. The germline V gene encodes CDR1 SGHAT and CDR2 FQNNGV.

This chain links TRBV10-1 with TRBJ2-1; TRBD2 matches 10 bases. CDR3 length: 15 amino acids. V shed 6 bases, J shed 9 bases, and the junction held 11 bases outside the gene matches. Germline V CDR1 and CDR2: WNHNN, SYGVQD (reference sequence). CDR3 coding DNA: TGCGCCAGCAGCCTCCTTCTAGCGGGAGAAACTGAGCAGTTCTTC. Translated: CASSLLLAGETEQFF.

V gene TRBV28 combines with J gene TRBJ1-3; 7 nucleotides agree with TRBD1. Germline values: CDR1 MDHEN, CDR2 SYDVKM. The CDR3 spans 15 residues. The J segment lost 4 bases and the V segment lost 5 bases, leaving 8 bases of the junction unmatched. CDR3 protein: CASSLTGAVGNTIYF. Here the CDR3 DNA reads TGTGCCAGCAGTCTTACAGGGGCCGTCGGAAACACCATATATTTT.

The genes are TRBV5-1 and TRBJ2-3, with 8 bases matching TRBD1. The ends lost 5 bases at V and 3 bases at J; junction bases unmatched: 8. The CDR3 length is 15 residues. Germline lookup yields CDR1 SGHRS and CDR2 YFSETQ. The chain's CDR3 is CASRTQGETTDTQYF. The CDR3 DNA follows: TGCGCCAGCAGAACACAGGGGGAGACTACAGATACGCAGTATTTT.

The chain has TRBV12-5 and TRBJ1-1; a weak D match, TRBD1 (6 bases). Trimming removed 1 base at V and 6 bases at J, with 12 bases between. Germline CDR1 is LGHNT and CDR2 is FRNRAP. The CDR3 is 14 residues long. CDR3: CASGLGQDTAEAFF. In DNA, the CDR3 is TGTGCTAGTGGTTTGGGACAGGACACGGCTGAAGCTTTCTTT.

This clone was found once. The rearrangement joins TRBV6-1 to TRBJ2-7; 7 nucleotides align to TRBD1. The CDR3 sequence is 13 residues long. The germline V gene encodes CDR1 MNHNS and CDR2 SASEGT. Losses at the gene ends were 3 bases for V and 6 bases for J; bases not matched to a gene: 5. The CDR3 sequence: CASSDTGVSEQYF. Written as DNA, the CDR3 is TGTGCCAGCAGTGATACAGGGGTCTCCGAGCAGTACTTC.

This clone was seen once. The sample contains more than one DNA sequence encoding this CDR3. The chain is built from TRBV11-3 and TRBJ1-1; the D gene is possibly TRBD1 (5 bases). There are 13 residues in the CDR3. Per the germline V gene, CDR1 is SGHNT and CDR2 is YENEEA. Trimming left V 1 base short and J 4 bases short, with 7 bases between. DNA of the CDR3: TGTGCCAGCAGCTTAGCGGGGGGCACTGAAGCTTTCTTT. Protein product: CASSLAGGTEAFF.

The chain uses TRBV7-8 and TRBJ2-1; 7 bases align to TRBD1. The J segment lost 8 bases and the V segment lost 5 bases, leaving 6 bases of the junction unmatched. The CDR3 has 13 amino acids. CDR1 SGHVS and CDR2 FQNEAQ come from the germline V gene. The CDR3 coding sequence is TGTGCCAGCAGCCCGGGGACAGCGTATGAGCAGTTCTTC. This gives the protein CASSPGTAYEQFF.

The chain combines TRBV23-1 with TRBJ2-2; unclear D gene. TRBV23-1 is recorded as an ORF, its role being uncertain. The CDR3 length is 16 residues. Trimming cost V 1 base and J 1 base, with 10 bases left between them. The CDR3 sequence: CASSQFTPRNTGELFF. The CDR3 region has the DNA TGCGCCAGCAGTCAATTCACCCCCAGGAACACCGGGGAGCTGTTTTTT.

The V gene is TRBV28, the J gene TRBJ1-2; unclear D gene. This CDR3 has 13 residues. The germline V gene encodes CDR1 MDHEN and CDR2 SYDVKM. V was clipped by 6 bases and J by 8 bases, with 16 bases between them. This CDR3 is CASRSQSHEGYTF. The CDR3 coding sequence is TGTGCCAGCAGGTCCCAAAGCCACGAGGGCTACACCTTC.